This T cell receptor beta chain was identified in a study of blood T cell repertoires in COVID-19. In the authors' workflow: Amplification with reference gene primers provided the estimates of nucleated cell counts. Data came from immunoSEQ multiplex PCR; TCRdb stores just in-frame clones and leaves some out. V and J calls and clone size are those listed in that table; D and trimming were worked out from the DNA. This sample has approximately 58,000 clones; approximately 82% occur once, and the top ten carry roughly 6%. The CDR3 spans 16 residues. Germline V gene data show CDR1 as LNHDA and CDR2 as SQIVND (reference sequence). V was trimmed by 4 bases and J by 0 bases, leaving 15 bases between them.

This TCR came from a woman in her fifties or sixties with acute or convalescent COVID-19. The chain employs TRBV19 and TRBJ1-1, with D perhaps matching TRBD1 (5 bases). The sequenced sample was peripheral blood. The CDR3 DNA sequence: TGTGCCAGTAGTAAGGCCACTGACAGCTTGAACACTGAAGCTTTCTTT. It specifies CASSKATDSLNTEAFF. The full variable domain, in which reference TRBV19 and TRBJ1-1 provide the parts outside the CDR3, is DGGITQSPKYLFRKEGQNVTLSCEQNLNHDAMYWYRQDPGQGLRLIYYSQIVNDFQKGDIAEGYSVSREKKESFPLTVTSAQKNPTAFYLCASSKATDSLNTEAFFGQGTRLTVV.